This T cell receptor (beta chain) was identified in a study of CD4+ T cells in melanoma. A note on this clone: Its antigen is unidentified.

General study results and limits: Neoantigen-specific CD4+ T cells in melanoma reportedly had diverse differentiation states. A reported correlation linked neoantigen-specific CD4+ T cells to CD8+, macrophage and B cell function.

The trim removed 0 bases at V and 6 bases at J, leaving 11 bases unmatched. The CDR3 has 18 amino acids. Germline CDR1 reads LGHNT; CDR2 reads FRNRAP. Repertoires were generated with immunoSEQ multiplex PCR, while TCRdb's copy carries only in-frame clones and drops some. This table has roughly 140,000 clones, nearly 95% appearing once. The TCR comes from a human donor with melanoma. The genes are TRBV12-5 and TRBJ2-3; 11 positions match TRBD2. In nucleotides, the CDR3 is TGTGCTAGTGGTTTGGTACACGTAGCGGGGGGGTCCAGGGATACGCAGTATTTT. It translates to CASGLVHVAGGSRDTQYF.